This TCR beta chain derives from a study of Ad26.COV2.S vaccination and SARS-CoV-2 variants. Overall study: Within the COV1001 Ad26.COV2.S trial arm, the donor was enrolled. Ad26.COV2.S, an intramuscular injection, was given once or twice 56 days apart.

Clones were read by immunoSEQ multiplex PCR, and TCRdb kept only the in-frame ones, dropping some. This sample has around 380,000 clones, with 88% found just once. Described treatment: 19 received Ad26.COV2.S at low or high dose, single or two shots; about 5 received placebo; per-sample allocation not given. Samples were taken on day 63 after the first vaccine or placebo injection. A Boston donor was an adult aged 18-55 years. As to this clone: Antigen: not known.

General study points: Total T cell responses, in the TCR breadth and depth analyses, may have been underestimated.

This material consisted of peripheral blood, taken in a trial of Ad26.COV2.S vaccine versus placebo. This receptor was obtained from a person aged 18 to 65 who received the Ad26.COV2.S COVID-19 vaccine or a placebo.

The CDR3 DNA follows: TGTGCCAGCAGGGGACAGGTCAATCAGCCCCAGCATTTT. Translating it yields CASRGQVNQPQHF. The V and J genes are TRBV6-5 and TRBJ1-5; 8 bases line up with TRBD1. J was trimmed by 3 bases and V by 6 bases; bases with no gene match: 1. There are 13 residues in the CDR3. Looked up from germline, CDR1 is MNHEY and CDR2 is SVGAGI.